This T cell receptor (beta chain) was profiled in a study of blood T cell repertoires in COVID-19. Study in general: Researchers got acute and convalescent COVID-19 samples from the United States, Italy and Spain.

From germline, CDR1 is SGHDT and CDR2 YYEEEE. The CDR3 runs to 15 residues. Trimming left V 0 bases short and J 8 bases short, with 17 bases between. Study processing details: Amplification of reference gene primers was used by the study to estimate nucleated cell counts. The assay was immunoSEQ multiplex PCR, and TCRdb's table has in-frame clones only and misses some. That table furnishes V, J and clone size, whereas the DNA furnished D and trimming. The sample has about 130,000 clones; approximately 84% are singletons. Sequencing input: peripheral blood. The receptor was isolated from a woman between 55 and 75 years old with acute or convalescent COVID-19. The chain joins TRBV5-6 to TRBJ1-2; possible D gene TRBD1, 6 bases. Written as DNA, the CDR3 is TGTGCCAGCAGCTTGGAGGGTCTTGGGGGCCGCGGCTACACCTTC. Translated: CASSLEGLGGRGYTF.